This TCR beta chain comes out of a study of siplizumab effects on memory and regulatory T cells. The CDR3 consists of 20 residues. The V gene's germline CDR1 is LNHNV and CDR2 YYDKDF (reference sequence). The V and J ends lost 1 base and 3 bases, in that order; junction bases with no gene match: 19. Repertoires were generated with immunoSEQ multiplex PCR, while TCRdb's copy carries only in-frame clones and drops some. The data hold about 82,000 clones, with 87% observed a single time. The sequence was collected from a human donor in good health. V and J are TRBV15 and TRBJ1-2, with TRBD1 identical over 8 bases. Sequencing was done on a sample of Tregs sorted from blood. The CDR3 is CATSRVGFGSPTGGDYGYTF. The CDR3 DNA is TGTGCCACCAGCAGAGTAGGTTTTGGCTCACCTACAGGGGGTGACTATGGCTACACCTTC.